The 15 T cell receptor beta chains below all came from one sample that was sequenced in a study of CD8 T cells in ankylosing spondylitis. TCRdb recomputed calls from the 5' RACE reads with MiXCR, one row per CDR3 protein. The data hold some 8,600 distinct CDR3 sequences, with 3.5% to 4.5% observed a single time. The specimen sequenced was blood, either unsorted or a sorted T cell fraction (not recorded which). These receptors were taken from a female donor with ankylosing spondylitis or in good health (not recorded which).

This clonotype was counted between two and nine times. The chain recombines TRBV9 with TRBJ2-1; the D gene is possibly TRBD2 (6 bases). This CDR3 spans 14 amino acids. The V end was cut by 4 bases, the J end by 1 base, with 9 bases between. Per germline, CDR1 SGDLS and CDR2 YYNGEE. CDR3 sequence (DNA): TGTGCCAGCAGCAGCGGGCTATCCTACAATGAGCAGTTCTTC. Translating it yields CASSSGLSYNEQFF.

Many counts were recorded for this clonotype. This chain joins TRBV9 and TRBJ2-7; 7 bases align to TRBD2. CDR3 size: 17 residues. Looked up from germline, CDR1 is SGDLS and CDR2 is YYNGEE. The V and J ends lost 3 bases and 2 bases, in that order; junction bases with no gene match: 14. The CDR3, as DNA: TGTGCCAGCAGCGAAGGGACTACTACCTCGTTCCCCTACGAGCAGTACTTC. It specifies CASSEGTTTSFPYEQYF.

This clonotype appeared many times. The CDR3 reads CASSDTPGRRRSYNSPLHF. The CDR3 DNA sequence: TGTGCCAGCAGCGACACCCCGGGACGGCGAAGGTCCTATAATTCACCCCTCCACTTT. The chain links TRBV9 to TRBJ1-6; TRBD1 might be the D (5 bases). CDR3 size: 19 residues. V lost 3 bases and J lost 1, with 20 bases in between. Per the germline V gene, CDR1 is SGDLS and CDR2 is YYNGEE.

This clonotype occurred many times. The chain carries TRBV9 and TRBJ1-6; no reliable D call. The CDR3 length is 16 residues. Germline V gives CDR1 SGDLS, CDR2 YYNGEE. The ends were cut back, 6 bases at V and 9 bases at J, with 22 bases in the middle. Written as DNA, the CDR3 is TGTGCCAGCACCCTAGGGCCGTCACCCTTGGGTTCACCCCTCCACTTT. Translating it yields CASTLGPSPLGSPLHF.

This clonotype was recorded many times. The chain carries TRBV9 and TRBJ2-5; 9 bases are a match to TRBD1. Trimming at V came to 4 bases and at J to 4 bases, leaving 11 bases not matched to a gene. The germline CDR1 and CDR2 sequences are SGDLS and YYNGEE. This CDR3 is built from 16 residues. Here the CDR3 reads CASSPIGTGLGETQYF. As DNA, the CDR3 is TGTGCCAGCAGCCCTATCGGGACAGGGTTGGGAGAGACCCAGTACTTC. Full variable domain (missing parts from reference TRBV9 and TRBJ2-5): DSGVTQTPKHLITATGQRVTLRCSPRSGDLSVYWYQQSLDQGLQFLIQYYNGEERAKGNILERFSAQQFPDLHSELNLSSLELGDSALYFCASSPIGTGLGETQYFGPGTRLLVL.

J is TRBJ1-6 and V is TRBV9; D not resolved. The V gene lost 4 bases and the J gene lost 7 bases, with 15 bases spanning the gap. There are 15 residues in the CDR3. Germline V gene data show CDR1 as SGDLS and CDR2 as YYNGEE. This CDR3 reads CASSPAAGENSPLHF. CDR3 in DNA: TGTGCCAGCAGCCCTGCGGCAGGCGAAAATTCACCCCTCCACTTT.

This clonotype was counted at least ten times. The V and J genes are TRBV9 and TRBJ1-1; 8 positions match TRBD1. Per the germline V gene, CDR1 is SGDLS and CDR2 is YYNGEE. The CDR3 length is 19 residues. The V segment lost 0 bases and the J segment 0 bases; nucleotides outside the gene matches: 13. Here the CDR3 reads CASSVEISPQGGLNTEAFF. For the CDR3, the DNA is TGTGCCAGCAGCGTAGAGATTTCCCCACAGGGGGGATTGAACACTGAAGCTTTCTTT.

In this sample, this clonotype turned up a few times. The chain is built from TRBV9 and TRBJ2-1; D uncertain. This CDR3 is 15 amino acids long. Per the germline V gene, CDR1 is SGDLS and CDR2 is YYNGEE. With 0 bases removed from V and 2 bases from J, the gap between germline ends came to 9 bases. The CDR3 DNA sequence: TGTGCCAGCAGCGTAGGGGTAGGGACCTACAATGAGCAGTTCTTC. Translation gives CASSVGVGTYNEQFF.

By proportion, this clonotype is medium-sized (0.01 to 0.1%). The J gene is TRBJ2-1, the V gene TRBV9, with 9 positions matching TRBD2. The J segment lost 7 bases and the V segment lost 4 bases, leaving 9 bases of the junction unmatched. The CDR3 runs to 15 residues. Germline V lookup: CDR1 SGDLS, CDR2 YYNGEE. CDR3 nucleotide sequence: TGTGCCAGCAGCAAGAGCGGGGGGCTACCTAATGAGCAGTTCTTC. Translating gives CASSKSGGLPNEQFF.

This clonotype has ten or more counts. The rearrangement links TRBV24-1 to TRBJ1-5; D ambiguous. CDR1 and CDR2 from the germline V gene are KGHDR and SFDVKD. CDR3 length: 16 amino acids. V lost 5 bases, J lost 0 bases, and 13 bases lay in between. The CDR3 sequence is CATSVSAQYSNQPQHF. CDR3 bases: TGTGCCACCAGTGTATCGGCCCAGTATAGCAATCAGCCCCAGCATTTT.

This clonotype was detected many times. This chain joins TRBV9 and TRBJ1-5; D might be TRBD1 (5 bases). The CDR3 consists of 17 residues. CDR1 and CDR2 from the germline V gene are SGDLS and YYNGEE. With 1 base removed from V and 5 bases from J, the gap between germline ends came to 19 bases. The CDR3 protein is CASSVSDKGPEDQPQHF. The CDR3 coding sequence is TGTGCCAGCAGCGTAAGTGATAAGGGGCCGGAGGATCAGCCCCAGCATTTT.

This clonotype was picked up many times. The chain couples TRBV9 to TRBJ2-7, with D uncertain. CDR3 length: 12 amino acids. Between the trimmed V and J ends, which lost 4 bases and 2 bases, there was a span of 7 bases. Looked up from germline, CDR1 is SGDLS and CDR2 is YYNGEE. The CDR3 region has the DNA TGTGCCAGCAGCCCGCGGCCCTACGAGCAGTACTTC. It specifies CASSPRPYEQYF.

This clonotype has ten or more counts. J is TRBJ1-2 and V is TRBV9; 8 bases fit TRBD1. The CDR3 has 14 amino acids. J lost 3 bases, V lost 0 bases, and 1 base had no gene match. Germline assignment: CDR1 SGDLS and CDR2 YYNGEE. The CDR3 sequence: CASSVATGDYGYTF. CDR3 nucleotides: TGTGCCAGCAGCGTAGCGACAGGGGACTATGGCTACACCTTC.

This clonotype was seen repeatedly, ten times or more. The chain couples TRBV9 to TRBJ2-7; no firm D call. Trimming shortened V by 4 bases and J by 0 bases, and 17 bases separated the two germline ends. The V gene's germline CDR1 is SGDLS and CDR2 YYNGEE. This CDR3 is 16 amino acids long. The CDR3 bases are TGTGCCAGCAGCCCTTCTATCTTTCCGAGCTCCTACGAGCAGTACTTC. Translation gives CASSPSIFPSSYEQYF.

This clonotype was seen many times. The chain recombines TRBV9 with TRBJ2-2; the match to TRBD2 covers 12 bases. Germline V gene sequence: CDR1 SGDLS, CDR2 YYNGEE. The CDR3 covers 18 residues. Losses at the gene ends were 1 base for V and 0 bases for J; bases not matched to a gene: 4. CDR3 sequence (DNA): TGTGCCAGCAGCGTATCGGGACTAGCGGGCGCGAACACCGGGGAGCTGTTTTTT. Translated: CASSVSGLAGANTGELFF.